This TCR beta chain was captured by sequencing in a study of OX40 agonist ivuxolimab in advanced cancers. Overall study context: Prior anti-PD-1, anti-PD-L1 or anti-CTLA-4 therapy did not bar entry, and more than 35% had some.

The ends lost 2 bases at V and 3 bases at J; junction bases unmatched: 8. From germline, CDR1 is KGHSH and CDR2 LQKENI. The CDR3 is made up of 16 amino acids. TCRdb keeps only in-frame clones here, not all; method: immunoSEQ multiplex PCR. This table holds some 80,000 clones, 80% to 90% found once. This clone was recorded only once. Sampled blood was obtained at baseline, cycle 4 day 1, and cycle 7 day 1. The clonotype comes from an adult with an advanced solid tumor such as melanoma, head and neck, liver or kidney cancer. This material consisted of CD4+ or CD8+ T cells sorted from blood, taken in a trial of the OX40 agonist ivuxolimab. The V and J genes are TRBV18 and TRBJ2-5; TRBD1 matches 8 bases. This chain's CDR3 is CASSPITGTGKETQYF. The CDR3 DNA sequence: TGTGCCAGCTCACCAATTACCGGGACAGGAAAAGAGACCCAGTACTTC.